This TCR beta chain derives from a study of response to subunit inactivated influenza vaccine (dated by TCRdb to about 2018). Study-level background: To follow how T cells responded to a trivalent subunit inactivated influenza vaccine, the researchers relied on deep quantitative profiling of the T cell receptor repertoire.

Libraries came from RT-PCR. The sequencer listed for this sample is Illumina HiSeq 2500. In-frame beta chains were kept once TCRdb had trimmed the public reads at Q25 with fastp and called clones with MiXCR. Each CDR3 protein gets just one entry, which takes the most common genes and DNA from the rows behind it. Across this sample there are roughly 670,000 distinct CDR3 sequences, with approximately 15% seen only once. The top ten constitute 7.5% to 8% of the sample. What the work shows at the level of the full study, not this receptor alone: According to the authors, only a limited number of new T cells may be recruited by each seasonal influenza vaccination.

For this clonotype: No cognate antigen has been identified for it. Base qualities are not recorded, but no much larger clone differs from it by a single base.

The CDR3, from cysteine to phenylalanine, totals 17 residues. Only the CDR3 DNA stays, 51 bases, in frame from base 1. As encoded in the germline V gene, CDR1 is LGHNA while CDR2 is YSLEER. Between the V and J ends, shortened by 0 bases and 3 bases respectively, the junction contains 18 bases. This chain joins TRBV4-3 to TRBJ2-7, with the identity of the D gene unclear. The sequenced sample was PBMCs from blood, obtained approximately 15 days before vaccination. This receptor was taken from a man over 45 who received an inactivated influenza vaccine. Donor details come from another sample of the same person, matched by shared clones. The CDR3 loop reads CASSQDWGRLVGYEQYF. In nucleotides, the sequence is TGCGCCAGCAGCCAAGATTGGGGTCGCCTGGTTGGCTACGAGCAGTACTTC.